This TCR beta chain is drawn from a study of OX40 agonist ivuxolimab in advanced cancers. Sequencing used immunoSEQ multiplex PCR; TCRdb keeps in-frame clones, though not all of them. The sample includes more than 45,000 clones, 84% seen only once; the top ten take around 4.3%. V was shortened by 6 bases and J by 3 bases, with 12 bases between the two germline ends. Germline V gene lookup returns CDR1 MDHEN and CDR2 SYDVKM. The CDR3 runs 13 residues. Sequenced material: CD4+ or CD8+ T cells sorted from blood, taken in a trial of the OX40 agonist ivuxolimab. The clonotype originates from an adult with an advanced solid tumor such as melanoma, head and neck, liver or kidney cancer. The V gene is TRBV28, the J gene TRBJ2-7; D is unresolved. This chain's CDR3 is CASSSGGGYEQYF. The CDR3 nucleotides are TGTGCCAGCAGCTCCGGCGGCGGCTACGAGCAGTACTTC.